Each of the 15 T cell receptor beta chains below was sequenced from the same sample in a study of patients and donors after allogeneic stem cell transplantation. TCRdb used MiXCR to reprocess the RT-PCR reads, holding one entry per CDR3 protein. The sample records 400,000 to 500,000 distinct CDR3 sequences, under 20% being singletons. Sequencing input: blood, either unsorted or a sorted T cell fraction (not recorded which). Receptors originate from a human donor who was either an allogeneic HSCT recipient or a stem cell or donor lymphocyte infusion donor (not recorded which). It is not recorded whose cells these are; they may come from a transplant donor.

The genes are TRBV12-3 or TRBV12-4 and TRBJ2-1; 8 nucleotides line up with TRBD2. This CDR3 spans 15 amino acids. With 3 bases clipped from V and 1 base from J, the junction kept 2 bases outside the gene matches. CDR3: CASSFPSGSYNEQFF. In DNA form, the CDR3 reads TGTGCCAGCAGTTTCCCTAGCGGGTCCTACAATGAGCAGTTCTTC.

This clonotype has a handful of counts. This sequence joins TRBV20-1 and TRBJ1-1; weak D call: TRBD1 (5 bases). This CDR3 has 16 residues. The V gene's germline CDR1 is DFQATT and CDR2 SNEGSKA (reference sequence). V was clipped by 0 bases and J by 1 base, with 15 bases between them. The CDR3 is CSARDLSRDTNTEAFF. Here the CDR3 DNA reads TGCAGTGCTAGAGATCTGTCCAGGGATACGAACACTGAAGCTTTCTTT.

In this sample, this clonotype turned up a few times. V usage is TRBV30 and J usage is TRBJ1-4; maybe TRBD1 (5 bases). Germline assignment: CDR1 GTSNPN and CDR2 SVGIG (reference sequence). V dropped 1 base and J dropped 0 bases, with 15 bases sitting between them. CDR3 length: 17 amino acids. CDR3 sequence: CAWSGGPTVATNEKLFF. The DNA for the CDR3 is TGTGCCTGGAGTGGGGGACCCACAGTTGCAACTAATGAAAAACTGTTTTTT.

The chain is built from TRBV4-3 and TRBJ2-4; tentative D call: TRBD2 (6 bases). This CDR3 is 16 amino acids long. Germline CDR1 is LGHNA and CDR2 is YSLEER. V lost 1 base and J lost 4, with 14 bases in between. This CDR3 reads CASSQVGAGRKNIQYF. In nucleotides, the CDR3 is TGCGCCAGCAGCCAAGTCGGGGCAGGGAGGAAAAACATTCAGTACTTC.

A few counts support this clonotype. The chain uses TRBV6-6 and TRBJ2-7, with D unresolved. Looked up from germline, CDR1 is MNHNY and CDR2 is SVGAGI (reference sequence). V lost 8 bases to trimming and J lost 1 base, with 9 bases between them. The CDR3 is 12 residues long. Written as DNA, the CDR3 is TGTGCCAGCCTGGGAAGGTCCTACGAGCAGTACTTC. Amino acid sequence: CASLGRSYEQYF.

This clonotype was recorded many times. This chain connects TRBV10-3 to TRBJ2-2; perhaps TRBD2 as D (5 bases). Germline V gives CDR1 ENHRY, CDR2 SYGVKD. This CDR3 region has 13 residues. V lost 4 bases to trimming and J lost 6 bases, with 9 bases between them. DNA of the CDR3: TGTGCCATCAGTGTCGGCGGGCCCGGGGAGCTGTTTTTT. This sequence encodes CAISVGGPGELFF.

This clonotype was observed a handful of times. The chain is built from TRBV7-2 and TRBJ2-5, with D uncertain. The CDR3 is 16 amino acids. Germline CDR1 is SGHTA and CDR2 is FQGNSA. Trimming cost V 2 bases and J 4 bases, with 17 bases left between them. CDR3 region: CASSLIPNSFIETQYF. For the CDR3, the DNA is TGTGCCAGCAGCTTAATTCCCAATAGCTTTATAGAGACCCAGTACTTC. Supplemented by reference TRBV7-2 and TRBJ2-5, the full variable domain reads GAGVSQSPSNKVTEKGKDVELRCDPISGHTALYWYRQSLGQGLEFLIYFQGNSAPDKSGLPSDRFSAERTGGSVSTLTIQRTQQEDSAVYLCASSLIPNSFIETQYFGPGTRLLVL.

This sequence joins TRBV12-3 or TRBV12-4 and TRBJ2-7; no reliable D call. Trimming pared 3 bases from V and 2 bases from J, leaving 5 bases between. The CDR3 length is 12 residues. The CDR3 DNA reads as TGTGCCAGCAGTTTCCGGGCCTACGAGCAGTACTTC. It encodes CASSFRAYEQYF.

Ten or more counts support this clonotype. The chain links TRBV24-1 to TRBJ1-6; tentatively, D is TRBD1 (6 bases). Trimming shortened V by 2 bases and J by 4 bases, and 11 bases separated the two germline ends. This CDR3 spans 16 amino acids. Germline loops: CDR1 KGHDR, CDR2 SFDVKD. The CDR3 here is CATSDSRTDYNSPLHF. Here the CDR3 DNA reads TGTGCCACCAGTGATTCAAGGACAGATTATAATTCACCCCTCCACTTT.

This clonotype was seen only a few times. The chain is built from TRBV27 and TRBJ2-7; D perhaps matches TRBD2 (5 bases). V lost 5 bases, J lost 0 bases, and 14 bases lay in between. This CDR3 contains 15 residues. Germline lookup yields CDR1 MNHEY and CDR2 SMNVEV (reference sequence). DNA for the CDR3: TGTGCCAGCAGTCTCAGCGGATACCCCTCCTACGAGCAGTACTTC. This sequence encodes CASSLSGYPSYEQYF.

This clonotype was detected once. The V gene is TRBV20-1, the J gene TRBJ2-5; D may be TRBD2 (6 bases). With 0 bases removed from V and 1 base from J, the gap between germline ends came to 12 bases. There are 15 residues in the CDR3. The germline V gene has CDR1 DFQATT and CDR2 SNEGSKA (reference sequence). The CDR3 sequence is CSAREAGGTQETQYF. The CDR3 region has the DNA TGCAGTGCTAGAGAGGCTGGAGGGACCCAAGAGACCCAGTACTTC.

This clonotype was observed a few times. The chain links TRBV30 to TRBJ1-6; 11 positions match TRBD1. Germline CDR1 reads GTSNPN; CDR2 reads SVGIG (reference sequence). CDR3 length: 13 residues. V lost 4 bases to trimming and J lost 9 bases; unmatched junction nucleotides: 2. The CDR3 here is CAWTGTGGSPLHF. The CDR3 coding sequence is TGTGCCTGGACCGGGACAGGGGGTTCACCCCTCCACTTT. The complete variable domain, with remaining parts taken from reference TRBV30 and TRBJ1-6, reads SQTIHQWPATLVQPVGSPLSLECTVEGTSNPNLYWYRQAAGRGLQLLFYSVGIGQISSEVPQNLSASRPQDRQFILSSKKLLLSDSGFYLCAWTGTGGSPLHFGNGTRLTVT.

The genes are TRBV11-1 and TRBJ1-5; tentatively, D is TRBD1 (5 bases). V lost 5 bases and J lost 9, with 20 bases in between. Germline CDR1 and CDR2: SGHAT and FQDESV (reference sequence). This CDR3 is 15 amino acids long. The CDR3 DNA reads TGTGCCAGCAGCCCGGGAGGGCCGGGGGACGGGCCCCAGCATTTT. Translation gives CASSPGGPGDGPQHF. Supplemented by reference TRBV11-1 and TRBJ1-5, the full variable domain reads EAEVAQSPRYKITEKSQAVAFWCDPISGHATLYWYRQILGQGPELLVQFQDESVVDDSQLPKDRFSAERLKGVDSTLKIQPAELGDSAMYLCASSPGGPGDGPQHFGDGTRLSIL.

The chain has TRBV3-1 and TRBJ1-2, with 7 bases identical to TRBD1. Germline CDR1 LGHDT, CDR2 YNNKEL (reference sequence). The CDR3 extends over 16 amino acids. After removal of 4 bases from V and 0 bases from J, the junction contained 8 bases not matched to a gene. CDR3 sequence (DNA): TGTGCCAGCAGCCTCACCCGTGGACAGGCTAACTATGGCTACACCTTC. Its protein product is CASSLTRGQANYGYTF.

This clonotype was picked up a small number of times. The chain recombines TRBV7-9 with TRBJ1-6; the D is unclear. This CDR3 contains 11 residues. Trimming took 1 base from V and 14 from J, leaving 6 bases between them. The germline V gene has CDR1 SEHNR and CDR2 FQNEAQ (reference sequence). The CDR3 reads CASSLGLSLHF. The CDR3 DNA reads TGTGCCAGCAGCTTAGGTCTGTCCCTCCACTTT. Variable domain in full (rest from reference TRBV7-9 and TRBJ1-6): DTGVSQNPRHKITKRGQNVTFRCDPISEHNRLYWYRQTLGQGPEFLTYFQNEAQLEKSRLLSDRFSAERPKGSFSTLEIQRTEQGDSAMYLCASSLGLSLHFGNGTRLTVT.